By share of the sample, the clone carrying this T cell receptor beta chain is large (0.1 to 1%). Its antigen remains unidentified. Peripheral blood genomic DNA, not sorted cells or RNA, was the template. TRB rearrangements spanning V, D and J were amplified using mixed TRB-A/B primers. TCRdb re-called the multiplex PCR reads with MiXCR, one entry per CDR3 protein. This table holds roughly 1,400 distinct CDR3 sequences, 60% to 80% found once. Trimming at V came to 5 bases and at J to 0 bases, leaving 13 bases not matched to a gene. The CDR3 contains 18 residues. Per germline, CDR1 MNHEY and CDR2 SVGAGI. These data belong to a study of T cell repertoires in aging, cancer and after chemotherapy. Study details: Pre- and post-chemotherapy samples were paired from chronic lymphocytic leukemia patients treated with fludarabine- or bendamustine-based regimens.

Findings and limits, study-wide: In hematological cancer patients, infiltrated lymphoid organs may have impaired thymic emigration or peripheral T cell expansion. Compared with age-matched healthy donors, untreated hematological or solid cancer patients showed higher blood TCR clonality. No conclusions about immunological memory after chemotherapy can be drawn from the repertoire data.

This clonotype was obtained from a human donor with a blood cancer. The sample consisted of blood. The genes are TRBV6-5 and TRBJ2-7; TRBD1 matches at 10 bases. The CDR3 DNA reads as TGTGCCAGCAGTGACCGGGACAGGGGACTTCTAAGCTCCTACGAGCAGTACTTC. Its translation is CASSDRDRGLLSSYEQYF.